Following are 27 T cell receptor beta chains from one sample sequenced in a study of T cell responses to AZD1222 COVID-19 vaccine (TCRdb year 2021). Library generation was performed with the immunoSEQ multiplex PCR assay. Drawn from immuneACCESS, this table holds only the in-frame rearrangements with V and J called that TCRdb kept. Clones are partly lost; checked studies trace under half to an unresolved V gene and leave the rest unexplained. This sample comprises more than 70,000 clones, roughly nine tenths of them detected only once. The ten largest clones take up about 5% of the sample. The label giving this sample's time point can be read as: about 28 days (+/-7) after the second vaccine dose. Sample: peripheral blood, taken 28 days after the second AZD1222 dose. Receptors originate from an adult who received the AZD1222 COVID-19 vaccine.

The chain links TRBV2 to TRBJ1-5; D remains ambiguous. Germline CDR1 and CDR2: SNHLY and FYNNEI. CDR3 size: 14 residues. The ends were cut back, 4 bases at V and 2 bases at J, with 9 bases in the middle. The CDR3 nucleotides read TGTGCCAGCAGTGGAGGGCTGGGCAATCAGCCCCAGCATTTT. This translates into CASSGGLGNQPQHF.

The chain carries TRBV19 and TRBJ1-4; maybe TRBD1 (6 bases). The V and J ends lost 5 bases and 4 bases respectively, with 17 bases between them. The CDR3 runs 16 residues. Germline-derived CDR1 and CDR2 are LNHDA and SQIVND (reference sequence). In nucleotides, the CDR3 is TGTGCCAGTAGTGCCTACCGGCCAGGGGATAATGAAAAACTGTTTTTT. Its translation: CASSAYRPGDNEKLFF.

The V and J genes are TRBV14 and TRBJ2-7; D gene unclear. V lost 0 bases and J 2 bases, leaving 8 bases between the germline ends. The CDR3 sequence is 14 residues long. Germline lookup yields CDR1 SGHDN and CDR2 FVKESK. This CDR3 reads CASSQDLITYEQYF. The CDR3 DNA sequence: TGTGCCAGCAGCCAAGATCTGATTACCTACGAGCAGTACTTC.

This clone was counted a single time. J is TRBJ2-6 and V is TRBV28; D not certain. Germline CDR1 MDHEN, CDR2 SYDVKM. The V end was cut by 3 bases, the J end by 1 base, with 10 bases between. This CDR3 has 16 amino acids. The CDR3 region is CASSFRARSGANVLTF. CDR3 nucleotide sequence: TGTGCCAGCAGTTTCCGGGCCCGATCTGGGGCCAACGTCCTGACTTTC.

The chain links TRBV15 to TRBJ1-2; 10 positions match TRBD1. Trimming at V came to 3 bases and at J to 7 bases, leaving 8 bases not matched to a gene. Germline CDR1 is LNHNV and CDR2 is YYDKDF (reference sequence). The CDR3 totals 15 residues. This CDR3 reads CATSSPGTGDGGYTF. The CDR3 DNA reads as TGTGCCACCAGCAGCCCGGGGACAGGGGATGGTGGCTACACCTTC.

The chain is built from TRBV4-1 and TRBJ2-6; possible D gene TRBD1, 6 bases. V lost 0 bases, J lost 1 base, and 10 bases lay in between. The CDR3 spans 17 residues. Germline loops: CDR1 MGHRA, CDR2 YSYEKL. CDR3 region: CASSQESTGSGANVLTF. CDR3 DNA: TGCGCCAGCAGCCAAGAGTCGACAGGATCTGGGGCCAACGTCCTGACTTTC.

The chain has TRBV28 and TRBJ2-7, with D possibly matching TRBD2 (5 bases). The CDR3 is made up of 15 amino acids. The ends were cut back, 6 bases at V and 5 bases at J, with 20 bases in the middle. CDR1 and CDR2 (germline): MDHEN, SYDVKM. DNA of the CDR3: TGTGCCAGCAGCCCCTCCGGGAAGGTTGGCGACGAGCAGTACTTC. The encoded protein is CASSPSGKVGDEQYF.

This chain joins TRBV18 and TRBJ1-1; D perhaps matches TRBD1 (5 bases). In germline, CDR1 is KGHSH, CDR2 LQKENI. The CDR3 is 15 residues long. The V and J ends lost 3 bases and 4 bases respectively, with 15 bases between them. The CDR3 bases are TGTGCCAGCTCACCTCTGGGGGATGGGGGCACTGAAGCTTTCTTT. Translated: CASSPLGDGGTEAFF. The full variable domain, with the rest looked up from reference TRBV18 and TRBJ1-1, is NAGVMQNPRHLVRRRGQEARLRCSPMKGHSHVYWYRQLPEEGLKFMVYLQKENIIDESGMPKERFSAEFPKEGPSILRIQQVVRGDSAAYFCASSPLGDGGTEAFFGQGTRLTVV.

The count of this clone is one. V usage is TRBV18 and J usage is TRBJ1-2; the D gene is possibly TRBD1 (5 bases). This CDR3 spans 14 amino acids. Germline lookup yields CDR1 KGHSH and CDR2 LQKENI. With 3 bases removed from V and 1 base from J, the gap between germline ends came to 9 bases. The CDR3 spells CASSPGTVNYGYTF. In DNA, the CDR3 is TGTGCCAGCTCACCGGGGACGGTTAACTATGGCTACACCTTC.

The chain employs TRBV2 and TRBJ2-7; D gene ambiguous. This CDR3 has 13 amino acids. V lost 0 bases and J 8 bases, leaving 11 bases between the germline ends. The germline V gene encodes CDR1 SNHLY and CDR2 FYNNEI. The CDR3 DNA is TGTGCCAGCAGTGAAGCTGACCCCCGCCAGCAGTACTTC. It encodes CASSEADPRQQYF.

The CDR3 spells CASSLEVGSYEQYF. In nucleotides, the CDR3 is TGTGCCAGCAGCTTAGAGGTCGGTTCCTACGAGCAGTACTTC. The V and J genes are TRBV7-2 and TRBJ2-7, with D unclear. Germline CDR1 is SGHTA and CDR2 is FQGNSA. The CDR3 totals 14 residues. The V end lost 1 base, the J end lost 1 base, and 8 bases lay between the germline ends.

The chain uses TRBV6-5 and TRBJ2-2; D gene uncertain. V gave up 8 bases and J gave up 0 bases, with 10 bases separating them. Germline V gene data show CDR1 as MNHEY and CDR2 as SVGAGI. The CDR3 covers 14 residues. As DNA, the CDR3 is TGTGCCAGCTCCTGGCAGACGAACACCGGGGAGCTGTTTTTT. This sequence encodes CASSWQTNTGELFF.

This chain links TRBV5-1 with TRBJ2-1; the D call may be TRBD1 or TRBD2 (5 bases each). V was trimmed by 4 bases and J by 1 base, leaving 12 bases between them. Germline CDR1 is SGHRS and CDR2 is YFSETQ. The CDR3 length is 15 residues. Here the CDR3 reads CASSLGVGSYNEQFF. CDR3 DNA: TGCGCCAGCAGCCTGGGGGTGGGATCCTACAATGAGCAGTTCTTC.

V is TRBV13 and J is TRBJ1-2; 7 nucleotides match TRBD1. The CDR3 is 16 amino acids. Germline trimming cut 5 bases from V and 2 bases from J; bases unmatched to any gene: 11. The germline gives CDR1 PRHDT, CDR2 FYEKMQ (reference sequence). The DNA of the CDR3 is TGTGCCAGCAGCCACGCCATGACAGGGTACAACTATGGCTACACCTTC. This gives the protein CASSHAMTGYNYGYTF.

CDR3 amino acids: CASGWSEAFF. The CDR3 nucleotides read TGTGCCAGTGGGTGGAGTGAAGCTTTCTTT. This rearrangement joins TRBV19 to TRBJ1-1; no definite D call. V dropped 8 bases and J dropped 7 bases, with 8 bases sitting between them. The length of the CDR3 is 10 residues. Germline lookup yields CDR1 LNHDA and CDR2 SQIVND (reference sequence).

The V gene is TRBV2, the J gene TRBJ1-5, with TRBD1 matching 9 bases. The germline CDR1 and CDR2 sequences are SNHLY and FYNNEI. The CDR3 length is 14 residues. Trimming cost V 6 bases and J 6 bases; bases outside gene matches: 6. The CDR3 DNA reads TGTGCCAGCAGCGCGGACAGGGGCCCTCAGCCCCAGCATTTT. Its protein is CASSADRGPQPQHF.

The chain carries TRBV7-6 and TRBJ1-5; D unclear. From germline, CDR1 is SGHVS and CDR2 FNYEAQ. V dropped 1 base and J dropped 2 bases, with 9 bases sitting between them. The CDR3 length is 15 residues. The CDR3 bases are TGTGCCAGCAGCTTAGAGGGTAGGGGCAATCAGCCCCAGCATTTT. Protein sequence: CASSLEGRGNQPQHF. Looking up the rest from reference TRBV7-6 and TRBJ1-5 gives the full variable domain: GAGVSQSPRYKVTKRGQDVALRCDPISGHVSLYWYRQALGQGPEFLTYFNYEAQQDKSGLPNDRFSAERPEGSISTLTIQRTEQRDSAMYRCASSLEGRGNQPQHFGDGTRLSIL.

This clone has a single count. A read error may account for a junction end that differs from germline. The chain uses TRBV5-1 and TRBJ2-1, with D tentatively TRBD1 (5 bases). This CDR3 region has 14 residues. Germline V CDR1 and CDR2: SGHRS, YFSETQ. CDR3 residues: CASTLGQNYNEQFF. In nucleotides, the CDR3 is TGCGCCAGCACCTTGGGGCAGAACTACAATGAGCAGTTCTTC.

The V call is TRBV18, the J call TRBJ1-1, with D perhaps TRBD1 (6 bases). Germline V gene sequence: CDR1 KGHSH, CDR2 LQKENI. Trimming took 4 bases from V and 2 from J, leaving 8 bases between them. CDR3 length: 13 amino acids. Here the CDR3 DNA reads TGTGCCAGCTCACAGGGGGAAAACACTGAAGCTTTCTTT. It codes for CASSQGENTEAFF.

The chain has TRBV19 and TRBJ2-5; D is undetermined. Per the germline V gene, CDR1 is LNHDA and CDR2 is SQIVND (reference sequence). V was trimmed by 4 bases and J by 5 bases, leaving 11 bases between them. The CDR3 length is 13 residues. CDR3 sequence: CASSNGQEETQYF. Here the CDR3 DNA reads TGTGCCAGTAGTAACGGTCAGGAGGAGACCCAGTACTTC.

CDR3 protein: CASSSEPTDLLGGYTF. The CDR3 DNA reads as TGTGCCAGCAGTTCCGAGCCCACCGACTTACTAGGTGGCTACACCTTC. This chain uses TRBV6-5 with TRBJ1-2; D is unresolved. Germline CDR1 reads MNHEY; CDR2 reads SVGAGI. Trimming stripped 4 bases from V and 7 bases from J, with 22 bases between. The CDR3 covers 16 residues.

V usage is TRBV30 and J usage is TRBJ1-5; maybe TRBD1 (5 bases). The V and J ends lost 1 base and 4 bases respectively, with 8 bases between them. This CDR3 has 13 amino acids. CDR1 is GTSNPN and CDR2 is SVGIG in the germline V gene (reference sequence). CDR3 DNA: TGTGCCTGGAGTGCACAGGAAAATCAGCCCCAGCATTTT. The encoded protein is CAWSAQENQPQHF.

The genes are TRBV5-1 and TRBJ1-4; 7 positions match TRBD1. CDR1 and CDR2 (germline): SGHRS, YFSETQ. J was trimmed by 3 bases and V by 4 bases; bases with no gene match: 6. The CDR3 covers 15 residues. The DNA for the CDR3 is TGCGCCAGCAGCCCGGGGACAGCCTCTAATGAAAAACTGTTTTTT. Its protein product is CASSPGTASNEKLFF. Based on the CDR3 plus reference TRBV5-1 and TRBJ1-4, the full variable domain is KAGVTQTPRYLIKTRGQQVTLSCSPISGHRSVSWYQQTPGQGLQFLFEYFSETQRNKGNFPGRFSGRQFSNSRSEMNVSTLELGDSALYLCASSPGTASNEKLFFGSGTQLSVL.

DNA for the CDR3: TGTGCCAGTAGTAATGGAGTAGGTCAGCCCCAGCATTTT. The encoded protein is CASSNGVGQPQHF. The chain employs TRBV19 and TRBJ1-5; the D is unclear. Germline V gene lookup returns CDR1 LNHDA and CDR2 SQIVND (reference sequence). The CDR3 is 13 amino acids. Trimming pared 4 bases from V and 6 bases from J, leaving 10 bases between.

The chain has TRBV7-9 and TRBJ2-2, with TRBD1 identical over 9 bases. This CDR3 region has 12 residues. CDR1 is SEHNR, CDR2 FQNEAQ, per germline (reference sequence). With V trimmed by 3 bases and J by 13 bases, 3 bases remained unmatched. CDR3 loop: CASSFTGGALFF. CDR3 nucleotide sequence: TGTGCCAGCAGCTTTACAGGGGGCGCGCTGTTTTTT.

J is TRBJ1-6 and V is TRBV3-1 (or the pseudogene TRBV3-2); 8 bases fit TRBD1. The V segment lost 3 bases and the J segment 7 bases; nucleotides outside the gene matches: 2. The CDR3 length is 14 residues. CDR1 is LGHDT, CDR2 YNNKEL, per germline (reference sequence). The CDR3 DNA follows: TGTGCCAGCAGCCACCGGGACAGGAATTCACCCCTCCACTTT. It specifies CASSHRDRNSPLHF.

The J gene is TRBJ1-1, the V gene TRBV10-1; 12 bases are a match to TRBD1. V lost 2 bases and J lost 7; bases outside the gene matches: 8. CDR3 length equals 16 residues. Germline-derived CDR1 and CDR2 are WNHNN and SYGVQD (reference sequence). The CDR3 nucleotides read TGCGCCAGCAGTGAGGAGGGACAGGGGGCAGACCTTGAAGCTTTCTTT. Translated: CASSEEGQGADLEAFF.